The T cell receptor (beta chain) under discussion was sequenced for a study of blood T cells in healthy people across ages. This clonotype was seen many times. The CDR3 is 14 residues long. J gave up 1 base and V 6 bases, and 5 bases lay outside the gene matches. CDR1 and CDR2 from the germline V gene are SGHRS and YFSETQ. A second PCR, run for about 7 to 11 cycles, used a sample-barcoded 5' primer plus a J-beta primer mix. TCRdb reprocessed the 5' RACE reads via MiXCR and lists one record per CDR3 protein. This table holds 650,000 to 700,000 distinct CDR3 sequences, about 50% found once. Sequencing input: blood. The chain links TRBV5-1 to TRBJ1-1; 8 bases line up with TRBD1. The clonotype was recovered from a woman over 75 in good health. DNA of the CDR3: TGCGCCAGCAACCAGGGGGCACGGAACACTGAAGCTTTCTTT. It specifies CASNQGARNTEAFF.